There are a few counts of the clone carrying this TCR beta chain. The data belong to a study of glioma-infiltrating T cells after dendritic cell vaccination. Study-level background: Between the early 2000s and the early 2010s, patients got autologous tumor lysate-pulsed dendritic cell vaccines.

The V and J ends lost 3 bases and 5 bases respectively, with 14 bases between them. Germline CDR1 LNHDA, CDR2 SQIVND (reference sequence). The CDR3 extends over 14 amino acids. Method: immunoSEQ multiplex PCR; TCRdb's copy keeps in-frame clones and lacks some. Of around 78,000 clones in the sample, around 90% were seen once. The sample's time point: after dendritic cell vaccination, including at tumor progression/relapse. None of the glioblastoma patients had an isocitrate dehydrogenase mutation. The receptor was derived from a human donor with glioblastoma. J is TRBJ2-7 and V is TRBV19; D perhaps matches TRBD1 (5 bases). Sequencing used blood, obtained after dendritic cell vaccination. The CDR3 reads CASSIGDSRDEQYF. As DNA, the CDR3 is TGTGCCAGTAGTATTGGAGACAGTCGTGACGAGCAGTACTTC.